Listed here are 3 T cell receptor beta chains from one sample, sequenced in a study of CD8 T cells in Susac syndrome. The authors reverse transcribed roughly 0.5 to 1 ug RNA with random hexamers. One entry per CDR3 protein, called by TCRdb with MiXCR from the immunoSEQ multiplex PCR reads. The sample has about 290,000 distinct CDR3 sequences, roughly 85% seen once. The sequencing input was CD8+ T cells from PBMCs. All receptors derive from a human donor with multiple sclerosis.

V is TRBV18 and J is TRBJ2-7; the D is unclear. The CDR3 has 12 residues. CDR1 is KGHSH and CDR2 is LQKENI in the germline V gene. V lost 6 bases to trimming and J lost 6 bases, with 12 bases between them. CDR3 nucleotides: TGTGCCAGCTCCCCCGGTGGTTCCGAGCAGTACTTC. Translation gives CASSPGGSEQYF. Based on the CDR3 plus reference TRBV18 and TRBJ2-7, the full variable domain is NAGVMQNPRHLVRRRGQEARLRCSPMKGHSHVYWYRQLPEEGLKFMVYLQKENIIDESGMPKERFSAEFPKEGPSILRIQQVVRGDSAAYFCASSPGGSEQYFGPGTRLTVT.

This clonotype came up a few times. CDR3 sequence reads: CASSLRVDEQFF. The CDR3 DNA follows: TGTGCCAGCAGCCTACGGGTGGATGAGCAGTTCTTC. The V gene is TRBV6-1, the J gene TRBJ2-1; unclear D gene. The germline gives CDR1 MNHNS, CDR2 SASEGT. V gave up 6 bases and J gave up 8 bases, with 11 bases separating them. The CDR3 is made up of 12 amino acids.

The V call is TRBV7-2, the J call TRBJ2-3; either TRBD1 or TRBD2 may fit D (6 bases each). V was cut by 1 base and J by 3 bases, with 8 bases left in between. Germline CDR1 SGHTA, CDR2 FQGNSA. This CDR3 has 14 amino acids. The CDR3 protein is CASSLGGATDTQYF. The CDR3 DNA is TGTGCCAGCAGCTTAGGGGGGGCGACAGATACGCAGTATTTT.